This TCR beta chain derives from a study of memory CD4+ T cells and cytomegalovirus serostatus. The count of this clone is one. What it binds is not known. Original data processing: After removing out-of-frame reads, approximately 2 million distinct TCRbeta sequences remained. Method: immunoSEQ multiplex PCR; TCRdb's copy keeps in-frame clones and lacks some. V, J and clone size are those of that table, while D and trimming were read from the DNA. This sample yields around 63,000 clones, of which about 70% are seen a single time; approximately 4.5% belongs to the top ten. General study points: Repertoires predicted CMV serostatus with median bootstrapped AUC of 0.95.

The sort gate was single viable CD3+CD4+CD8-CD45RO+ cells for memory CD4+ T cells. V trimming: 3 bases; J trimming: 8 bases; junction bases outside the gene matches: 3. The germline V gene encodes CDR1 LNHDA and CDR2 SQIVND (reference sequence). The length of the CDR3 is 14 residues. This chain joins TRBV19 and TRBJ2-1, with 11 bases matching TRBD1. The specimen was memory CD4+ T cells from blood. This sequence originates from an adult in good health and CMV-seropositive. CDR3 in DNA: TGTGCCAGTAGTATCCGGGACAGGGGGGATGAGCAGTTCTTC. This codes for CASSIRDRGDEQFF.